This is a list of T cell receptor beta chains from one sample in a study of blood T cell repertoires in COVID-19. Assay used: immunoSEQ multiplex PCR; TCRdb lists only in-frame clones, some missing. The repertoire has fewer than 200,000 clones, about 85% of them found once; the top ten carry roughly 1.2%. Sequenced: peripheral blood. These receptors were taken from a man aged 60 to 75 who had recovered from COVID-19. Each CDR3 is given with its conserved first and last residue. D genes are given only for firm matches. The size field is filled for only some rows; it gives once, few, many or a size class.

TRBJ2-7,-,TRBD2,TRBV7-2,CASSLTFGGGANEQYF,TGTGCCAGCAGCTTAACATTTGGCGGGGGGGCAAACGAGCAGTACTTC
TRBJ2-1,-,-,TRBV13,CASSPAGPDEQFF,TGTGCCAGCAGCCCCGCAGGCCCCGATGAGCAGTTCTTC
TRBJ1-1,-,-,TRBV27,CASREGNTEAFF,TGTGCCAGTCGGGAGGGGAACACTGAAGCTTTCTTT
TRBJ2-7,-,-,TRBV18,CASSPERRGPEQYF,TGTGCCAGCTCACCGGAAAGGAGAGGGCCTGAGCAGTACTTC
TRBJ2-1,once,TRBD2,TRBV19,CASSIGRGGSYNEQFF,TGTGCCAGTAGTATAGGGCGGGGGGGCTCCTACAATGAGCAGTTCTTC
TRBJ2-3,-,TRBD2,TRBV18,CASSPYGTGGSTDTQYF,TGTGCCAGCTCACCATATGGAACGGGGGGTAGCACAGATACGCAGTATTTT
TRBJ2-7,-,TRBD1,TRBV7-3,CASSFGQAYEQYF,TGTGCCAGCAGCTTCGGACAGGCCTACGAGCAGTACTTC
TRBJ2-2,-,TRBD1,TRBV5-6,CASSFGTGNTGELFF,TGTGCCAGCAGCTTCGGGACAGGCAACACCGGGGAGCTGTTTTTT
TRBJ1-1,-,TRBD1,TRBV3-1/TRBV3-2,CASSQSTGGVVGTEAFF,TGTGCCAGCAGCCAGTCGACAGGGGGCGTCGTTGGCACTGAAGCTTTCTTT
TRBJ1-1,-,-,TRBV7-2,CASSTRTGNTEAFF,TGTGCCAGCAGCACAAGAACAGGGAACACTGAAGCTTTCTTT
TRBJ2-7,-,-,TRBV7-9,CASSLSGVGYEQYF,TGTGCCAGCAGCTTATCCGGGGTCGGGTACGAGCAGTACTTC
TRBJ2-7,-,-,TRBV27,CASILHESREQYF,TGTGCCAGCATTCTCCATGAGAGCAGGGAGCAGTACTTC
TRBJ1-6,once,-,TRBV3-1/TRBV3-2,CASSSRTERFPLHF,TGTGCCAGCAGTTCAAGGACAGAACGTTTCCCCCTCCACTTT
TRBJ2-1,-,-,TRBV11-3,CASSPRLGVNEQFF,TGTGCCAGCAGCCCGAGACTAGGGGTCAATGAGCAGTTCTTC
TRBJ2-3,once,TRBD2,TRBV7-3,CASSRGGAPDTQYF,TGTGCCAGCAGCCGCGGGGGGGCACCCGATACGCAGTATTTT
TRBJ1-3,-,-,TRBV18,CASSGDISGNTIYF,TGTGCCAGCTCTGGGGACATCTCTGGAAACACCATATATTTT
TRBJ2-3,-,TRBD1,TRBV5-4,CASSLPQGQGGTDTQYF,TGTGCCAGCAGCCTTCCCCAGGGACAGGGGGGCACAGATACGCAGTATTTT
TRBJ1-2,-,-,TRBV9,CASSVDGGSYGYTF,TGTGCCAGCAGCGTAGATGGCGGCAGCTATGGCTACACCTTC
TRBJ1-6,-,TRBD1,TRBV5-1,CASSLEGQGANSPLHF,TGCGCCAGCAGCTTGGAGGGACAGGGGGCTAATTCACCCCTCCACTTT
TRBJ2-1,-,-,TRBV5-4,CASTKGAPSSYNEQFF,TGTGCCAGCACGAAAGGAGCGCCAAGCTCCTACAATGAGCAGTTCTTC
TRBJ1-3,once,-,TRBV11-2,CASSLLQENTIYF,TGTGCCAGCAGCTTATTGCAGGAAAACACCATATATTTT
TRBJ2-7,-,-,TRBV6-5,CASSSPRVPGNEQYF,TGTGCCAGCAGTTCGCCCCGGGTCCCGGGGAACGAGCAGTACTTC
TRBJ1-1,few,TRBD1,TRBV7-3,CASSLEGGSDTEAFF,TGTGCCAGCAGCTTAGAAGGGGGCTCAGACACTGAAGCTTTCTTT
TRBJ2-5,-,-,TRBV29-1,CSVEGAGQEQETQYF,TGCAGCGTTGAGGGAGCGGGCCAGGAGCAAGAGACCCAGTACTTC
TRBJ2-6,-,TRBD1,TRBV2,CATSSGTGVSGANVLTF,TGTGCCACATCTTCCGGGACAGGGGTCTCTGGGGCCAACGTCCTGACTTTC
TRBJ2-2,-,TRBD1,TRBV18,CASSPAGGQNTGELFF,TGTGCCAGCTCACCAGCAGGGGGCCAGAACACCGGGGAGCTGTTTTTT
TRBJ1-2,-,TRBD1,TRBV27,CASSRTGNYGYTF,TGTGCCAGCAGTCGGACAGGGAACTATGGCTACACCTTC
TRBJ2-7,-,-,TRBV7-2,CASSPSVYEQYF,TGTGCCAGCAGCCCTTCGGTATACGAGCAGTACTTC
TRBJ1-1,-,-,TRBV20-1,CSAGGSTEAFF,TGCAGTGCTGGAGGGAGTACTGAAGCTTTCTTT
TRBJ1-2,few,-,TRBV4-3,CASSHIQAYNGYTF,TGCGCCAGCAGCCATATACAGGCTTACAATGGCTACACCTTC
TRBJ1-3,-,-,TRBV23-1,CASSWDWGGSGNTIYF,TGCGCCAGCAGTTGGGATTGGGGGGGCTCTGGAAACACCATATATTTT
TRBJ2-7,-,TRBD1,TRBV7-6,CASSLEKGAGSYEQYF,TGTGCCAGCAGCTTAGAGAAGGGGGCAGGGTCCTACGAGCAGTACTTC
TRBJ2-5,-,-,TRBV11-2,CASSLVAGATTIQETQYF,TGTGCCAGCAGCTTAGTGGCGGGGGCCACAACTATACAAGAGACCCAGTACTTC
TRBJ2-2,-,-,TRBV19,CASSPGGIGELFF,TGTGCCAGTAGTCCGGGGGGCATCGGGGAGCTGTTTTTT
TRBJ1-5,-,-,TRBV28,CASEKRGGNQPQHF,TGTGCCAGCGAGAAACGAGGCGGCAATCAGCCCCAGCATTTT
TRBJ2-7,-,TRBD1,TRBV5-1,CASRARGQGNYEQYF,TGCGCCAGCAGGGCAAGGGGACAGGGGAACTACGAGCAGTACTTC
TRBJ1-5,-,TRBD1,TRBV30,CAWSRQGRGGNQPQHF,TGTGCCTGGAGTAGACAGGGGAGGGGCGGCAATCAGCCCCAGCATTTT
TRBJ2-3,few,-,TRBV7-9,CASSYPSHVPTDTQYF,TGTGCCAGCAGCTACCCGAGTCATGTTCCTACAGATACGCAGTATTTT
TRBJ2-2,-,TRBD1,TRBV7-3,CASSTSDRGPGELFF,TGTGCCAGCAGCACCTCGGACAGGGGACCCGGGGAGCTGTTTTTT
TRBJ2-5,-,TRBD2,TRBV5-1,CASSFRGGEQETQYF,TGCGCCAGCAGCTTTCGCGGGGGGGAACAAGAGACCCAGTACTTC
TRBJ2-2,-,-,TRBV18,CASSPAGTAKRANTGELFF,TGTGCCAGCTCACCCGCGGGGACGGCGAAACGCGCGAACACCGGGGAGCTGTTTTTT
TRBJ2-2,-,TRBD1,TRBV7-2,CASSTTGGIGTGELFF,TGTGCCAGCAGCACAACAGGGGGTATAGGTACCGGGGAGCTGTTTTTT
TRBJ1-5,-,-,TRBV4-3,CASSQEQGRSNQPQHF,TGCGCCAGCAGCCAAGAGCAGGGGAGATCGAATCAGCCCCAGCATTTT